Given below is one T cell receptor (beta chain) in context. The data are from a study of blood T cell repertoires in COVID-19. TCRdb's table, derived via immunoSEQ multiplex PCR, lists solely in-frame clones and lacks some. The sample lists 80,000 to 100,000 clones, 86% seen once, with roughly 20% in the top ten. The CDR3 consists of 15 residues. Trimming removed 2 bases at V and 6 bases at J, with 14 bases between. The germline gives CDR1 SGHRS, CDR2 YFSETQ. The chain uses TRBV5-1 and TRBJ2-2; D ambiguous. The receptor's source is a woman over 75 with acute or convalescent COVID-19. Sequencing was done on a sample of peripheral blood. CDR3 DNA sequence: TGCGCCAGCAGCTTCGATCCGGGTGCCTCCGGGGAGCTGTTTTTT. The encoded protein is CASSFDPGASGELFF.